Each of the 17 T cell receptor beta chains below was sequenced from the same sample in a study of T cell repertoires in cytomegalovirus infection. TCRdb reanalysed the reads using MiXCR and keeps one entry per CDR3 protein. The table records fewer than 350,000 distinct CDR3 sequences, 9% to 9.5% of them present only once. Sequencing was performed on PBMCs. The source of these receptors is a human donor in good health (CMV status not recorded). Some clones in this sample may be carry-over from other donors' samples.

The rearrangement joins TRBV4-3 to TRBJ2-7; 8 bases fit TRBD2. CDR1 and CDR2 (germline): LGHNA, YSLEER. Trimming at V came to 0 bases and at J to 1 base, leaving 14 bases not matched to a gene. CDR3 length equals 19 residues. The DNA of the CDR3 is TGCGCCAGCAGCCAAGATATAAGTGCGGCGGGAGGTTGGTCCTACGAGCAGTACTTC. Amino acids: CASSQDISAAGGWSYEQYF.

This clonotype was observed at least ten times. This chain uses TRBV7-2 with TRBJ2-1; 8 nucleotides match TRBD2. Per the germline V gene, CDR1 is SGHTA and CDR2 is FQGNSA. V was pared by 1 base and J by 2 bases, with 1 base of the junction left unmatched. The CDR3 is 15 residues long. In DNA form, the CDR3 reads TGTGCCAGCAGCTTAGTAGCGGGGACCTACAATGAGCAGTTCTTC. Protein: CASSLVAGTYNEQFF.

This clonotype was detected many times. The chain carries TRBV12-3 or TRBV12-4 and TRBJ1-4; no clear D gene. The length of the CDR3 is 14 residues. The ends were cut back, 1 base at V and 3 bases at J, with 6 bases in the middle. The CDR3 nucleotides read TGTGCCAGCAGTTTAGGCAGGTCTAATGAAAAACTGTTTTTT. Translated, it gives CASSLGRSNEKLFF.

This clonotype was counted many times. The rearrangement joins TRBV12-3 or TRBV12-4 to TRBJ1-2; possibly TRBD1 for D (6 bases). There are 13 residues in the CDR3. The germline V and J ends were trimmed by 2 bases and 5 bases, with 9 bases remaining between them. CDR3 amino acids: CASSLQGRYGYTF. The CDR3 DNA sequence: TGTGCCAGCAGTTTACAGGGGAGGTATGGCTACACCTTC.

This rearrangement joins TRBV14 to TRBJ2-3; a possible D gene is TRBD2 (6 bases). CDR1 SGHDN and CDR2 FVKESK come from the germline V gene. CDR3 length: 16 residues. Trimming took off 4 bases at V and 5 bases at J, with 19 bases between the two ends. The CDR3 spells CASSPSWEDVLDTQYF. In DNA form, the CDR3 reads TGTGCCAGCAGCCCCTCGTGGGAGGACGTTCTAGATACGCAGTATTTT.

This clonotype has only a few counts. The genes are TRBV5-6 and TRBJ1-3; a possible D gene is TRBD1 (6 bases). The CDR3 consists of 17 residues. Trimming pared 4 bases from V and 6 bases from J, leaving 23 bases between. The germline V gene encodes CDR1 SGHDT and CDR2 YYEEEE. CDR3 sequence: CASSVTGTWSYENTIYF. For the CDR3, the DNA is TGTGCCAGCAGCGTCACCGGGACATGGAGCTATGAAAACACCATATATTTT.

A few counts support this clonotype. The chain is built from TRBV11-3 and TRBJ2-2; TRBD1 aligns across 10 bases. V was pared by 6 bases and J by 6 bases, with 4 bases of the junction left unmatched. The CDR3 consists of 14 residues. CDR1 is SGHNT and CDR2 is YENEEA in the germline V gene. CDR3 residues: CASRGTGVSGELFF. CDR3 nucleotides: TGTGCCAGCAGAGGGACAGGGGTGTCCGGGGAGCTGTTTTTT.

This clonotype has at least ten counts. CDR3 bases: TGTGCCAGCAGTTGGGACCGGATAGCGGGAAGACAAGAGACCCAGTACTTC. It translates to CASSWDRIAGRQETQYF. J is TRBJ2-5 and V is TRBV7-9; TRBD2 matches at 8 bases. V lost 6 bases and J lost 2; bases outside the gene matches: 14. The CDR3 contains 17 residues. The germline gives CDR1 SEHNR, CDR2 FQNEAQ (reference sequence).

This clonotype was found many times. The chain's CDR3 is CASSQDSNQPQHF. The CDR3, as DNA: TGTGCCAGCAGCCAGGACAGCAATCAGCCCCAGCATTTT. This sequence joins TRBV28 and TRBJ1-5; D ambiguous. V dropped 6 bases and J dropped 1 base, with 7 bases sitting between them. Germline CDR1 is MDHEN and CDR2 is SYDVKM. The CDR3 extends over 13 amino acids.

Many counts were recorded for this clonotype. The V and J genes are TRBV7-2 and TRBJ2-2; D gene uncertain. Germline V CDR1 and CDR2: SGHTA, FQGNSA. Trimming left V 1 base short and J 1 base short, with 7 bases between. CDR3 length: 15 amino acids. For the CDR3, the DNA is TGTGCCAGCAGCTTAGTGAGTCGGAACACCGGGGAGCTGTTTTTT. It codes for CASSLVSRNTGELFF.

This rearrangement joins TRBV7-9 to TRBJ1-1; a possible D gene is TRBD1 (6 bases). Trimming removed 3 bases at V and 2 bases at J, with 13 bases between. This CDR3 spans 15 amino acids. Germline V gene sequence: CDR1 SEHNR, CDR2 FQNEAQ (reference sequence). The CDR3 nucleotides are TGTGCCAGCAGCTTGCCCAGGGGTTCAAACACTGAAGCTTTCTTT. This encodes CASSLPRGSNTEAFF.

Ten or more counts support this clonotype. This chain connects TRBV6-5 to TRBJ2-3; D unclear. The V gene's germline CDR1 is MNHEY and CDR2 SVGAGI. V dropped 0 bases and J dropped 6 bases, with 13 bases sitting between them. This CDR3 spans 15 amino acids. In nucleotides, the CDR3 is TGTGCCAGCAGTTACTCGGACCGCCGAGCCGATACGCAGTATTTT. Protein: CASSYSDRRADTQYF.

This clonotype was counted between two and nine times. J is TRBJ1-2 and V is TRBV19, with TRBD1 matching over 7 bases. The germline V gene encodes CDR1 LNHDA and CDR2 SQIVND (reference sequence). V lost 5 bases and J lost 3; bases outside the gene matches: 6. The CDR3 loop spans 14 amino acids. CDR3 protein: CASSAGQAHYGYTF. The CDR3 DNA sequence: TGTGCCAGTAGTGCAGGACAGGCGCACTATGGCTACACCTTC.

This clonotype was counted ten times or more. The rearrangement uses TRBV7-2 and TRBJ2-5, with a weak D call TRBD1 (5 bases). CDR1 and CDR2 from the germline V gene are SGHTA and FQGNSA. The CDR3 runs 12 residues. Trimming took 4 bases from V and 5 from J, leaving 8 bases between them. CDR3 bases: TGTGCCAGCAGCTCAGGGTCGGAGACCCAGTACTTC. It translates to CASSSGSETQYF.

The J gene is TRBJ2-5, the V gene TRBV7-2, with 11 nucleotides matching TRBD2. The V gene end was trimmed by 4 bases and the J gene end by 5 bases; junction bases not matched to a gene: 9. CDR3 length: 16 residues. CDR1 is SGHTA and CDR2 is FQGNSA in the germline V gene. Here the CDR3 reads CASSSALAGGVETQYF. CDR3 DNA: TGTGCCAGCAGCTCTGCTTTAGCGGGGGGGGTGGAGACCCAGTACTTC.

There are many counts of this clonotype. V gene TRBV7-8 combines with J gene TRBJ2-2, with TRBD1 as a possible D gene (6 bases). Looked up from germline, CDR1 is SGHVS and CDR2 is FQNEAQ. The CDR3 contains 15 residues. Trimming took off 5 bases at V and 4 bases at J, with 14 bases between the two ends. CDR3 DNA: TGTGCCAGCAGCGTGTACAGGGCCGGCACCGGGGAGCTGTTTTTT. Its protein product is CASSVYRAGTGELFF. Combining the CDR3 with reference TRBV7-8 and TRBJ2-2 gives the whole variable domain GAGVSQSPRYKVAKRGQDVALRCDPISGHVSLFWYQQALGQGPEFLTYFQNEAQLDKSGLPSDRFFAERPEGSVSTLKIQRTQQEDSAVYLCASSVYRAGTGELFFGEGSRLTVL.

The CDR3 loop reads CASSQAPTGIDYGYTF. The CDR3 DNA sequence: TGTGCCAGCAGCCAAGCACCGACAGGGATAGACTATGGCTACACCTTC. This chain links TRBV14 with TRBJ1-2; 7 bases map to TRBD1. The CDR3 contains 16 residues. V was clipped by 1 base and J by 3 bases; unmatched bases: 8. Germline CDR1 SGHDN, CDR2 FVKESK.